The 30 T cell receptor beta chains given below trace back to one sample, sequenced in a study of long-term antiretroviral therapy in people with HIV. Survey-level immunoSEQ v3.0 assays were run. Assay: immunoSEQ multiplex PCR; the TCRdb copy retains only in-frame clones and omits some. The data show about 25,000 clones, more than 85% seen once. Sample: unsorted PBMCs, taken 1.9 years after starting antiretroviral therapy. The receptors stem from a woman under 40 with HIV.

The rearrangement uses TRBV7-3 and TRBJ2-3, with D possibly being TRBD2 (5 bases). From germline, CDR1 is SGHTA and CDR2 FQGTGA. Trimming cost V 1 base and J 5 bases, with 7 bases left between them. CDR3 length: 13 residues. CDR3 sequence: CASSLIRGDTQYF. CDR3 sequence (DNA): TGTGCCAGCAGCTTAATTCGGGGAGATACGCAGTATTTT.

The J gene is TRBJ1-4, the V gene TRBV9; a possible D gene is TRBD1 (6 bases). With 4 bases removed from V and 10 bases from J, the gap between germline ends came to 17 bases. Germline lookup yields CDR1 SGDLS and CDR2 YYNGEE. CDR3 length equals 14 residues. The CDR3 region has the DNA TGTGCCAGCAGCTCCCGACAGGAGCCCGGAAAACTGTTTTTT. It yields the protein CASSSRQEPGKLFF.

V is TRBV2 and J is TRBJ2-7, with D tentatively TRBD1 or TRBD2 (5 bases each). The CDR3 loop spans 13 amino acids. V lost 8 bases to trimming and J lost 2 bases, with 13 bases between them. Germline lookup yields CDR1 SNHLY and CDR2 FYNNEI. Here the CDR3 reads CASLRDGTYEQYF. CDR3 in DNA: TGTGCCAGCCTCCGGGACGGTACCTACGAGCAGTACTTC.

The chain links TRBV19 to TRBJ1-5; 9 bases are shared with TRBD1. The CDR3 length is 13 residues. CDR1 is LNHDA, CDR2 SQIVND, per germline (reference sequence). Losses at the gene ends were 6 bases for V and 4 bases for J; bases not matched to a gene: 1. The DNA for the CDR3 is TGTGCCAGTAGCGGGACAGGGAATCAGCCCCAGCATTTT. Translation gives CASSGTGNQPQHF.

V usage is TRBV10-3 and J usage is TRBJ2-3; 12 nucleotides line up with TRBD2. This CDR3 region has 15 residues. The germline V gene has CDR1 ENHRY and CDR2 SYGVKD. Germline trimming cut 10 bases from V and 3 bases from J; bases unmatched to any gene: 8. The CDR3 nucleotides are TGTGCCACCCTAACCGGACTAGCGGGGACAGATACGCAGTATTTT. Its protein product is CATLTGLAGTDTQYF.

The gene calls are TRBV11-2 and TRBJ1-1; 8 bases line up with TRBD1. The CDR3 length is 14 residues. The J segment lost 5 bases and the V segment lost 7 bases, leaving 9 bases of the junction unmatched. Germline CDR1 reads SGHAT; CDR2 reads FQNNGV. DNA for the CDR3: TGTGCCAGCAATGATTACAGGGGGGATACTGAAGCTTTCTTT. Protein: CASNDYRGDTEAFF.

V and J are TRBV6-1 and TRBJ2-5, with TRBD2 matching 9 bases. V shed 5 bases, J shed 4 bases, and the junction held 8 bases outside the gene matches. This CDR3 region has 15 residues. In germline, CDR1 is MNHNS, CDR2 SASEGT. CDR3 coding DNA: TGTGCCAGCAGTCCTCCGGGACTAGCACGAGAGACCCAGTACTTC. Its translation is CASSPPGLARETQYF.

The sample holds a few counts of this clone. The genes are TRBV7-3 and TRBJ1-1; possible D gene TRBD1, 6 bases. Between the trimmed V and J ends, which lost 5 bases and 5 bases, there was a span of 9 bases. The CDR3 is 12 residues long. Germline assignment: CDR1 SGHTA and CDR2 FQGTGA. The CDR3 sequence is CASSTGNTEAFF. The CDR3 coding sequence is TGTGCCAGCAGCACAGGGAATACTGAAGCTTTCTTT.

In nucleotides, the CDR3 is TGTGCCAGCAGTTCTGGGAATGGCTACACCTTC. Amino acid sequence: CASSSGNGYTF. J is TRBJ1-2 and V is TRBV6-5; D remains ambiguous. The ends were cut back, 4 bases at V and 6 bases at J, with 6 bases in the middle. CDR1 is MNHEY, CDR2 SVGAGI, per germline. The CDR3 covers 11 residues.

The chain has TRBV2 and TRBJ1-5; D uncertain. Trimming pared 2 bases from V and 4 bases from J, leaving 12 bases between. Germline values: CDR1 SNHLY, CDR2 FYNNEI. The length of the CDR3 is 15 residues. CDR3 protein: CASSESVSVNQPQHF. CDR3 DNA: TGTGCCAGCAGTGAATCGGTCTCGGTGAATCAGCCCCAGCATTTT.

This chain uses TRBV4-1 with TRBJ1-6; no clear D gene. Deletions cut 0 bases from V and 9 bases from J, with 9 bases between. The CDR3 loop spans 14 amino acids. CDR1 and CDR2 (germline): MGHRA, YSYEKL. CDR3 residues: CASSQDSWTSPLHF. Here the CDR3 DNA reads TGCGCCAGCAGCCAAGATTCGTGGACTTCACCCCTCCACTTT.

This chain joins TRBV6-6 and TRBJ2-7, with TRBD1 matching 7 bases. The CDR3 runs 14 residues. Germline values: CDR1 MNHNY, CDR2 SVGAGI (reference sequence). V was pared by 0 bases and J by 6 bases, with 5 bases of the junction left unmatched. CDR3 sequence reads: CASSYSEAGGEQYV. The CDR3 coding sequence is TGTGCCAGCAGTTACTCGGAGGCAGGGGGCGAGCAGTACGTC.

The rearrangement uses TRBV10-3 and TRBJ1-4; possible D gene TRBD1, 5 bases. CDR1 ENHRY and CDR2 SYGVKD come from the germline V gene. V was trimmed by 8 bases and J by 4 bases, leaving 20 bases between them. The CDR3 loop spans 16 amino acids. The CDR3 DNA reads as TGTGCCATCGGATCAGGCAGCCAGGGCAATAATGAAAAACTGTTTTTT. The encoded protein is CAIGSGSQGNNEKLFF.

This chain uses TRBV9 with TRBJ2-7; D uncertain. The CDR3 has 14 residues. The V end was cut by 3 bases, the J end by 3 bases, with 13 bases between. Looked up from germline, CDR1 is SGDLS and CDR2 is YYNGEE. The CDR3 region is CASSADDGYYEQYF. In DNA form, the CDR3 reads TGTGCCAGCAGCGCAGATGACGGGTACTACGAGCAGTACTTC.

J is TRBJ1-6 and V is TRBV10-3; D not resolved. The CDR3 runs to 15 residues. With 3 bases removed from V and 6 bases from J, the gap between germline ends came to 12 bases. CDR1 and CDR2 (germline): ENHRY, SYGVKD. Written as DNA, the CDR3 is TGTGCCATCAGTGAATGGGCCTCCGGTAATTCACCCCTCCACTTT. As protein: CAISEWASGNSPLHF.

The CDR3 sequence: CASSQVASGGADTQYF. The CDR3 nucleotides read TGCGCCAGCAGCCAAGTAGCTAGCGGGGGGGCAGATACGCAGTATTTT. The chain has TRBV4-1 and TRBJ2-3; TRBD2 aligns across 12 bases. Trimming took 1 base from V and 4 from J; bases not matched to a gene: 3. There are 16 residues in the CDR3. Per germline, CDR1 MGHRA and CDR2 YSYEKL.

The chain uses TRBV11-2 and TRBJ1-1; D is perhaps TRBD1 (5 bases). Germline CDR1 is SGHAT and CDR2 is FQNNGV. The V end lost 3 bases, the J end lost 4 bases, and 18 bases lay between the germline ends. This CDR3 region has 16 residues. CDR3 in amino acids: CASSFPIWDRTTEAFF. CDR3 bases: TGTGCCAGCAGCTTCCCCATTTGGGACCGGACCACTGAAGCTTTCTTT. The complete variable domain, with remaining parts taken from reference TRBV11-2 and TRBJ1-1, reads EAGVAQSPRYKIIEKRQSVAFWCNPISGHATLYWYQQILGQGPKLLIQFQNNGVVDDSQLPKDRFSAERLKGVDSTLKIQPAKLEDSAVYLCASSFPIWDRTTEAFFGQGTRLTVV.

This chain connects TRBV19 to TRBJ2-7; D is uncertain. Germline V lookup: CDR1 LNHDA, CDR2 SQIVND (reference sequence). V lost 5 bases and J 4 bases, leaving 15 bases between the germline ends. The CDR3 spans 14 residues. CDR3 DNA sequence: TGTGCCAGTAGTCCCAAGGGCGCCTTTTACGAGCAGTACGTC. It codes for CASSPKGAFYEQYV.

The chain couples TRBV12-5 to TRBJ2-2, with D possibly being TRBD1 (6 bases). The CDR3 consists of 16 residues. Trimming removed 0 bases at V and 1 base at J, with 9 bases between. Germline-derived CDR1 and CDR2 are LGHNT and FRNRAP. CDR3 amino acids: CASGLVQTGNTGELFF. In DNA form, the CDR3 reads TGTGCTAGTGGTTTGGTACAGACAGGGAACACCGGGGAGCTGTTTTTT.

The V and J genes are TRBV5-4 and TRBJ1-1; no definite D call. CDR3 length: 14 amino acids. The germline V gene has CDR1 SGHNT and CDR2 YYREEE (reference sequence). With 4 bases removed from V and 0 bases from J, the gap between germline ends came to 10 bases. The CDR3 is CASSLYSLNTEAFF. In DNA form, the CDR3 reads TGTGCCAGCAGCCTATACAGCTTGAACACTGAAGCTTTCTTT.

The chain joins TRBV5-1 to TRBJ2-7, with a tentative D call TRBD1 (5 bases). The CDR3 is made up of 14 amino acids. V shed 5 bases and J shed 2 bases, with 14 bases lying between them. The germline gives CDR1 SGHRS, CDR2 YFSETQ. CDR3 DNA sequence: TGCGCCAGCAGTAACAACAGGAAAACCTACGAGCAGTACTTC. Amino acids: CASSNNRKTYEQYF.

The genes are TRBV6-1 and TRBJ2-5; 7 bases fit TRBD2. The CDR3 is 13 residues long. Germline trimming cut 8 bases from V and 5 bases from J; bases unmatched to any gene: 8. CDR1 is MNHNS and CDR2 is SASEGT in the germline V gene. As DNA, the CDR3 is TGTGCCAGCCGAAGAGTGGGGGGGGAGACCCAGTACTTC. Protein product: CASRRVGGETQYF.

The CDR3 loop is CASSVGDQPQHF. The CDR3 nucleotides read TGTGCCAGTAGCGTGGGGGATCAGCCCCAGCATTTT. This rearrangement joins TRBV19 to TRBJ1-5, with D possibly matching TRBD1 (5 bases). The CDR3 runs to 12 residues. CDR1 LNHDA and CDR2 SQIVND come from the germline V gene (reference sequence). The V end was cut by 6 bases, the J end by 5 bases, with 8 bases between.

The rearrangement joins TRBV6-6 to TRBJ2-5; perhaps TRBD2 as D (5 bases). The CDR3 length is 15 residues. Trimming stripped 1 base from V and 3 bases from J, with 12 bases between. Germline V gene data show CDR1 as MNHNY and CDR2 as SVGAGI (reference sequence). The chain's CDR3 is CASSYYYSGKETQYF. CDR3 DNA sequence: TGTGCCAGCAGTTACTATTATTCGGGAAAAGAGACCCAGTACTTC.

The chain employs TRBV6-5 and TRBJ2-7; 7 bases agree with TRBD1. The junction had 5 bases not matched to a gene; V was cut back by 6 bases and J by 0 bases. The CDR3 runs 14 residues. CDR1 MNHEY and CDR2 SVGAGI come from the germline V gene. CDR3 in amino acids: CASRRRDSSYEQYF. CDR3 bases: TGTGCCAGCAGACGCCGGGACAGCTCCTACGAGCAGTACTTC.

This chain connects TRBV27 to TRBJ1-4; D call uncertain. Trimming stripped 6 bases from V and 8 bases from J, with 10 bases between. Per germline, CDR1 MNHEY and CDR2 SMNVEV (reference sequence). The CDR3 contains 12 residues. The CDR3 here is CASRRVGEKLFF. Written as DNA, the CDR3 is TGTGCCAGCAGACGTGTTGGAGAAAAACTGTTTTTT.

V and J are TRBV7-6 and TRBJ1-2; D is possibly TRBD1 (6 bases). CDR1 and CDR2 from the germline V gene are SGHVS and FNYEAQ. The CDR3 totals 13 residues. Trimming left V 5 bases short and J 8 bases short, with 15 bases between. This CDR3 is CASSPTGYSGYTF. CDR3 nucleotides: TGTGCCAGCAGCCCGACAGGTTATTCGGGCTACACCTTC.

This chain uses TRBV30 with TRBJ1-1; tentative D call: TRBD1 (5 bases). Per the germline V gene, CDR1 is GTSNPN and CDR2 is SVGIG (reference sequence). The V gene lost 3 bases and the J gene lost 1 base, with 15 bases spanning the gap. The CDR3 covers 15 residues. Here the CDR3 reads CAWSTQRGGNTEAFF. The CDR3 coding sequence is TGTGCCTGGAGCACCCAGCGGGGGGGGAACACTGAAGCTTTCTTT. The full variable domain, in which reference TRBV30 and TRBJ1-1 provide the parts outside the CDR3, is SQTIHQWPATLVQPVGSPLSLECTVEGTSNPNLYWYRQAAGRGLQLLFYSVGIGQISSEVPQNLSASRPQDRQFILSSKKLLLSDSGFYLCAWSTQRGGNTEAFFGQGTRLTVV.

This chain uses TRBV18 with TRBJ1-4, with TRBD1 identical over 7 bases. With V trimmed by 2 bases and J by 6 bases, 9 bases remained unmatched. CDR1 is KGHSH and CDR2 is LQKENI in the germline V gene. The CDR3 loop spans 16 amino acids. The chain's CDR3 is CASSPRTGIADEKLFF. The CDR3 DNA sequence: TGTGCCAGCTCACCAAGGACAGGAATCGCCGATGAAAAACTGTTTTTT.

The chain employs TRBV6-5 and TRBJ1-6; no clear D. The V and J ends lost 5 bases and 4 bases respectively, with 9 bases between them. Germline V gives CDR1 MNHEY, CDR2 SVGAGI. CDR3 size: 14 residues. This chain's CDR3 is CASSADLYNSPLHF. The CDR3 DNA is TGTGCCAGCAGTGCGGATTTGTATAATTCACCCCTCCACTTT.